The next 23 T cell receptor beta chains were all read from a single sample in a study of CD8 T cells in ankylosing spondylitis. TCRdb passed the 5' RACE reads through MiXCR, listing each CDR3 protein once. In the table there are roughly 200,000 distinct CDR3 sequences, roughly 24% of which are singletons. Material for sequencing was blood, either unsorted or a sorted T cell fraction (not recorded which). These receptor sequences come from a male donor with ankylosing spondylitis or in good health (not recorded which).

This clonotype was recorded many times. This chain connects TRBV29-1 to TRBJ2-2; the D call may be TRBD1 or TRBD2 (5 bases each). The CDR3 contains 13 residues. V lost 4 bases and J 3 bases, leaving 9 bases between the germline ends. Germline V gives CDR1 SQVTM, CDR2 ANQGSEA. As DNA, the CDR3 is TGCAGCGTTGGGGGGATCGACACCGGGGAGCTGTTTTTT. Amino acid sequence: CSVGGIDTGELFF.

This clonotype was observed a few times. The CDR3 DNA sequence: TGTGCCAGCAGCTTAGGACTAGCGGGCCCCCAGCGTGAGCAGTTCTTC. It codes for CASSLGLAGPQREQFF. The chain employs TRBV7-2 and TRBJ2-1; 10 bases line up with TRBD2. In germline, CDR1 is SGHTA, CDR2 FQGNSA. CDR3 length: 16 residues. V was pared by 1 base and J by 9 bases, with 9 bases of the junction left unmatched.

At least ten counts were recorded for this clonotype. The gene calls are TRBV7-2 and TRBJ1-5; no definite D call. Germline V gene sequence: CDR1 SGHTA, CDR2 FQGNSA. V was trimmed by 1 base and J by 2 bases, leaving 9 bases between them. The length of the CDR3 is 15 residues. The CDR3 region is CASSLVVGGNQPQHF. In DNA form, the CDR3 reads TGTGCCAGCAGCTTAGTTGTGGGAGGCAATCAGCCCCAGCATTTT. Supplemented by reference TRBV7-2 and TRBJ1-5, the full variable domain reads GAGVSQSPSNKVTEKGKDVELRCDPISGHTALYWYRQSLGQGLEFLIYFQGNSAPDKSGLPSDRFSAERTGGSVSTLTIQRTQQEDSAVYLCASSLVVGGNQPQHFGDGTRLSIL.

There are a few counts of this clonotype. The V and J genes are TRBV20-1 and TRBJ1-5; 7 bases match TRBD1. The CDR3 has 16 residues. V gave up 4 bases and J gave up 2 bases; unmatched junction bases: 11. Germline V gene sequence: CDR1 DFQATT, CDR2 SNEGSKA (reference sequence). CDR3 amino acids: CSAKWEGAGRNQPQHF. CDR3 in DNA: TGCAGTGCTAAGTGGGAGGGGGCAGGTCGCAATCAGCCCCAGCATTTT.

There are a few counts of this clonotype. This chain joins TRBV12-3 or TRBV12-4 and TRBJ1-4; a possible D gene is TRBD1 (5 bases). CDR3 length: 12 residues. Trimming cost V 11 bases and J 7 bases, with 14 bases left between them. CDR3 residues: CAVRGASEKLFF. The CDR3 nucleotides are TGTGCCGTACGAGGGGCGAGTGAAAAACTGTTTTTT.

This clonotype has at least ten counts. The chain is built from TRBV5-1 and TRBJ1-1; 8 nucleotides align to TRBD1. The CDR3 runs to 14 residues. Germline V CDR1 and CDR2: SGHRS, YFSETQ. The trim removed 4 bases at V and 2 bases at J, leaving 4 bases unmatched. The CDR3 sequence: CASSRGQVNTEAFF. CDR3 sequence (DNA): TGCGCCAGCAGCCGGGGACAGGTCAACACTGAAGCTTTCTTT.

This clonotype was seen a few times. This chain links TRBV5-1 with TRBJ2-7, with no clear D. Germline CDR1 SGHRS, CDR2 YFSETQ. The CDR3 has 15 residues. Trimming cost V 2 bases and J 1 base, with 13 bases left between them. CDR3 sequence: CASSFLSLTSYEQYF. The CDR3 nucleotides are TGCGCCAGCAGCTTTTTATCGCTGACTTCCTACGAGCAGTACTTC.

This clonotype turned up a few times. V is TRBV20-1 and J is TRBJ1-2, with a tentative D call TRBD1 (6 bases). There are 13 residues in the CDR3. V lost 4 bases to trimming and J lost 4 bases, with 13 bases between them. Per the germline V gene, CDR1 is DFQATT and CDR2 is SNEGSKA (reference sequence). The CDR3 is CSAIPGVPYGYTF. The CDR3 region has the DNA TGCAGTGCTATCCCAGGGGTACCCTATGGCTACACCTTC.

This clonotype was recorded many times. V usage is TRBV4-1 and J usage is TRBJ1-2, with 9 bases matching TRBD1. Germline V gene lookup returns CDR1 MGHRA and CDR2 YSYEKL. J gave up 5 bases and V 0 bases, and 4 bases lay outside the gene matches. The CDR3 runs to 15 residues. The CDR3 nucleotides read TGCGCCAGCAGCCAAGAGTGGACAGGGGAGTATGGCTACACCTTC. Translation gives CASSQEWTGEYGYTF.

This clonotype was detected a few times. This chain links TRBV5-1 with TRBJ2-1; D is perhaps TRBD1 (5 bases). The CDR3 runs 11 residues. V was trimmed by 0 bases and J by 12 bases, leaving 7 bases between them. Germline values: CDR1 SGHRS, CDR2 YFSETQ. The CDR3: CASSLDRGQFF. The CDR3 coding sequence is TGCGCCAGCAGCTTGGATAGGGGGCAGTTCTTC. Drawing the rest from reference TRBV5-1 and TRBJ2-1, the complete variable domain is KAGVTQTPRYLIKTRGQQVTLSCSPISGHRSVSWYQQTPGQGLQFLFEYFSETQRNKGNFPGRFSGRQFSNSRSEMNVSTLELGDSALYLCASSLDRGQFFGPGTRLTVL.

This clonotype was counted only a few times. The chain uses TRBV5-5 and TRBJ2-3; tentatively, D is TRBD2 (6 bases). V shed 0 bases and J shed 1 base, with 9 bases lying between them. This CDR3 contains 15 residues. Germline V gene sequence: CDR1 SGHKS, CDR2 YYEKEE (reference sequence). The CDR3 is CASSLDWGGTDTQYF. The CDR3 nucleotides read TGTGCCAGCAGCTTGGATTGGGGGGGCACAGATACGCAGTATTTT.

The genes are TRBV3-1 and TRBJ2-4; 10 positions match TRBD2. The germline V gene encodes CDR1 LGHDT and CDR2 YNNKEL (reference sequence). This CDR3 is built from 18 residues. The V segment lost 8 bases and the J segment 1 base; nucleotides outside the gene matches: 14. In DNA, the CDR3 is TGTGCCAGCTCCAAGCGGAATAGCGGGAGGAGGGCCAAAAACATTCAGTACTTC. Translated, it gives CASSKRNSGRRAKNIQYF.

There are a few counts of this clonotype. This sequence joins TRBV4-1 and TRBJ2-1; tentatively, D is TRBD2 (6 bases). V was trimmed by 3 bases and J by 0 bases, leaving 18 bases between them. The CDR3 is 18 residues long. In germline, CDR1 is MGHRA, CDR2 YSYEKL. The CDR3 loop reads CASSQVDMGLSSYNEQFF. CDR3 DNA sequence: TGCGCCAGCAGCCAGGTCGACATGGGACTGAGCTCCTACAATGAGCAGTTCTTC.

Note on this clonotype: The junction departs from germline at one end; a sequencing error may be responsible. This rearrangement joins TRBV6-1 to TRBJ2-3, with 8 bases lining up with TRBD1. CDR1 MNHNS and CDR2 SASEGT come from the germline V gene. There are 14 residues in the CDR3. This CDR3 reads CATSRQGSTDTQYF. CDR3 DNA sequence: TGTGCCACCAGTAGACAGGGGAGCACAGATACGCAGTATTTT.

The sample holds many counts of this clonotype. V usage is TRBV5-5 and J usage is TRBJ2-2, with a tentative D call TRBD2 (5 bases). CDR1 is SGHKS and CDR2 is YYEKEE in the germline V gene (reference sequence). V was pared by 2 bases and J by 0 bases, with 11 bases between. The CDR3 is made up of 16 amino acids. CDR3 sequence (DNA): TGTGCCAGCAGCTTACGGACTGGCCCGAACACCGGGGAGCTGTTTTTT. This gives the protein CASSLRTGPNTGELFF.

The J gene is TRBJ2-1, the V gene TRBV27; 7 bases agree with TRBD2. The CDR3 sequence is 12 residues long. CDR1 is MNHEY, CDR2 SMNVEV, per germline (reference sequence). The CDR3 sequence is CACGRTHNEQFF. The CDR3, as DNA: TGTGCATGCGGGAGAACTCACAATGAGCAGTTCTTC.

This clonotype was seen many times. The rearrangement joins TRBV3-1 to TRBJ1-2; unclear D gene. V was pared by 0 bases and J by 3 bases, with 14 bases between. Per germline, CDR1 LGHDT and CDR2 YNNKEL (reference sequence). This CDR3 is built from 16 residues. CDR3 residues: CASSQDRLRSDYGYTF. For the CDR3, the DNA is TGTGCCAGCAGCCAAGATCGGCTGCGATCGGACTATGGCTACACCTTC.

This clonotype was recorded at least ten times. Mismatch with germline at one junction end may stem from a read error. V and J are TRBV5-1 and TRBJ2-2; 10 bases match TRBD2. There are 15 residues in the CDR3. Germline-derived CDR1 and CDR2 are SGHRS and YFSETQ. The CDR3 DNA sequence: TGTGCCAGCAGTCTAGCGGGAGCGAACACCGGGGAGCTGTTTTTT. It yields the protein CASSLAGANTGELFF.

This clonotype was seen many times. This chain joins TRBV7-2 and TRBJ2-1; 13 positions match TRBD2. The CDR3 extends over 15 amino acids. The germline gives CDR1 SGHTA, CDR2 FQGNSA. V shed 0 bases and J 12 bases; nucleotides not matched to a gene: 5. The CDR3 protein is CASSLAGTSGTVQFF. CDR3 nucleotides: TGTGCCAGCAGCTTAGCCGGGACTAGCGGGACGGTGCAGTTCTTC.

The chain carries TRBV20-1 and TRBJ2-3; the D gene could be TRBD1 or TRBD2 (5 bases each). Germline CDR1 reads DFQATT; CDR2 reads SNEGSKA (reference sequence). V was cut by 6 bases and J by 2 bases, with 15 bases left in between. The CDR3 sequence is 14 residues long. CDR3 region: CSAHPWGNTDTQYF. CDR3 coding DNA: TGCAGTGCCCATCCGTGGGGGAACACAGATACGCAGTATTTT.

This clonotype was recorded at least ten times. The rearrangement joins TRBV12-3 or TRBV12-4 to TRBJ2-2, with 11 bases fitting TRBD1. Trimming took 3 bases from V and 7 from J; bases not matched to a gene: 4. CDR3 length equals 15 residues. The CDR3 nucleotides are TGTGCCAGCAGTTTCGGACAGGGGGCGATCGGGGAGCTGTTTTTT. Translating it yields CASSFGQGAIGELFF.

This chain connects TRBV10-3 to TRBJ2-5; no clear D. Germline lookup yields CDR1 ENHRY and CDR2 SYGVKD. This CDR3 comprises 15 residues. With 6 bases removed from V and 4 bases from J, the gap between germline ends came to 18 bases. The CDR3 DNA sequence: TGTGCCATCAGATCGGACCACGCACGCTCAGAGACCCAGTACTTC. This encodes CAIRSDHARSETQYF.

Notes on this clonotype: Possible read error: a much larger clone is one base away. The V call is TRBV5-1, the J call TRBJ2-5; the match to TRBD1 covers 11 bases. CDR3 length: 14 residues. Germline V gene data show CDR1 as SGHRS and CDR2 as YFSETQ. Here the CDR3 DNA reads TGCGCCAGCAGATTGGGACAGGGGGATGAGACCCAGTACTTC. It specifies CASRLGQGDETQYF. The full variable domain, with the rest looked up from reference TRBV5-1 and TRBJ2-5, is KAGVTQTPRYLIKTRGQQVTLSCSPISGHRSVSWYQQTPGQGLQFLFEYFSETQRNKGNFPGRFSGRQFSNSRSEMNVSTLELGDSALYLCASRLGQGDETQYFGPGTRLLVL.